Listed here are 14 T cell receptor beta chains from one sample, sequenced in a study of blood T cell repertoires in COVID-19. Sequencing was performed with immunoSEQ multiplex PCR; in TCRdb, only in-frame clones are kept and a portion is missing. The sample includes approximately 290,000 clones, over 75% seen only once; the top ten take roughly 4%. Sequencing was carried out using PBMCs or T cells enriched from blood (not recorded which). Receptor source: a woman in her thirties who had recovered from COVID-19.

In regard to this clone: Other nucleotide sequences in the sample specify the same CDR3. In DNA, the CDR3 is TGTGCCAGCAGTCTACAGGGGGCAACTAATGAAAAACTGTTTTTT. Its translation: CASSLQGATNEKLFF. The chain uses TRBV28 and TRBJ1-4, with 8 bases lining up with TRBD1. CDR1 is MDHEN, CDR2 SYDVKM, per germline. CDR3 size: 15 residues. V was pared by 5 bases and J by 0 bases, with 2 bases of the junction left unmatched.

The CDR3 nucleotides read TGCGCCAGCAGCTCCGGGACAGCCGGGACTGAAGCTTTCTTT. It yields the protein CASSSGTAGTEAFF. The J gene is TRBJ1-1, the V gene TRBV10-1; 7 nucleotides align to TRBD1. V lost 6 bases to trimming and J lost 5 bases; unmatched junction nucleotides: 9. The CDR3 totals 14 residues. CDR1 and CDR2 (germline): WNHNN, SYGVQD (reference sequence).

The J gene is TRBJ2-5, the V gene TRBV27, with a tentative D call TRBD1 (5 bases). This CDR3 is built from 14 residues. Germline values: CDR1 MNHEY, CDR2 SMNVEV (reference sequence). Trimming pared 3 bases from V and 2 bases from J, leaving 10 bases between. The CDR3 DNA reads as TGTGCCAGCAGTTTCCTTGGACAACAAGAGACCCAGTACTTC. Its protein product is CASSFLGQQETQYF.

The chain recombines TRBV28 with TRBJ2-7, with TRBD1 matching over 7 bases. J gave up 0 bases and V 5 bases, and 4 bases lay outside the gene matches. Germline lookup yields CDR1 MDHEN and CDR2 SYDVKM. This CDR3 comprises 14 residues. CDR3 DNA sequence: TGTGCCAGCAGTATCGGGACAGCCTCCTACGAGCAGTACTTC. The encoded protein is CASSIGTASYEQYF.

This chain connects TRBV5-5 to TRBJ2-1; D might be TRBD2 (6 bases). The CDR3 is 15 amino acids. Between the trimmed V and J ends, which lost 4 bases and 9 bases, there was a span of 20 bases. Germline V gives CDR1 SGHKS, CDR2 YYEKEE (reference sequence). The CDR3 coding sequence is TGTGCCAGCAGCGGCGGACTAATTGTGATCGGTGAGCAGTTCTTC. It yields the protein CASSGGLIVIGEQFF.

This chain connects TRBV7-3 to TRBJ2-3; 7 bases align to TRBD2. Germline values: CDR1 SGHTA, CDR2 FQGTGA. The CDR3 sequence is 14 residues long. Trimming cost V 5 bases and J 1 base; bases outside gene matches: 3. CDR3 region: CASSASGGTDTQYF. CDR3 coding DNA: TGTGCCAGCAGCGCCAGCGGGGGCACAGATACGCAGTATTTT.

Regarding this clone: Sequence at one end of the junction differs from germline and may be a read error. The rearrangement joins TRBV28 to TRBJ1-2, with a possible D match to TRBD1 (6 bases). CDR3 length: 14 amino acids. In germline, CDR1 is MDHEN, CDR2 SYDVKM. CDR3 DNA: TGTGCCAGCAGTCTATGGACAGCCCCTTATGGCTACACCTTC. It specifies CASSLWTAPYGYTF.

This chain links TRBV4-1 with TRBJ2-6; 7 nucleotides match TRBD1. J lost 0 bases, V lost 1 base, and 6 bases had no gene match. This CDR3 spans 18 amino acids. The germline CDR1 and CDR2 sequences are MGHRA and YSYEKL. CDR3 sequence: CASSQGQGKGSGANVLTF. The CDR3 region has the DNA TGCGCCAGCAGCCAAGGACAGGGAAAGGGCTCTGGGGCCAACGTCCTGACTTTC.

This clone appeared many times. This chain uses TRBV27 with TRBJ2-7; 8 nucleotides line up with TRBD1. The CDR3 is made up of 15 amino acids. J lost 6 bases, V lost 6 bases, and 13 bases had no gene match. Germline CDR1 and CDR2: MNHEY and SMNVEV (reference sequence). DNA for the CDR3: TGTGCCAGCAGCCGATCGACAGGGGCCGTGGGCGAGCAGTACTTC. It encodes CASSRSTGAVGEQYF.

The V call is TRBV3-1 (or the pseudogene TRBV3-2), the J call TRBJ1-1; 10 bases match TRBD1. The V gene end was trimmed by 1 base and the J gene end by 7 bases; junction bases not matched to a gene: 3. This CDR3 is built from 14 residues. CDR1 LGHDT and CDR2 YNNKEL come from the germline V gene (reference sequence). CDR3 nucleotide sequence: TGTGCCAGCAGCCAAGGGTGGGACAGGGGTGAAGCTTTCTTT. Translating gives CASSQGWDRGEAFF.

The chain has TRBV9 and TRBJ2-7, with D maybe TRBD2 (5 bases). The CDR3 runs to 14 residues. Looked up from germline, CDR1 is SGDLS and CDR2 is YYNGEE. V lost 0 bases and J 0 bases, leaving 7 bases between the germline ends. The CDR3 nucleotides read TGTGCCAGCAGCGTAGGTGGGAGCTCCTACGAGCAGTACTTC. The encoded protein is CASSVGGSSYEQYF.

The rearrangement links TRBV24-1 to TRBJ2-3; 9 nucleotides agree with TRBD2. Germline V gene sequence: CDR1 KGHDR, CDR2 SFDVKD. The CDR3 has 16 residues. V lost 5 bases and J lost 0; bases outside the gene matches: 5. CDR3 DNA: TGTGCCACCAGTGTAGGACTAGCGACTAGCACAGATACGCAGTATTTT. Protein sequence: CATSVGLATSTDTQYF.

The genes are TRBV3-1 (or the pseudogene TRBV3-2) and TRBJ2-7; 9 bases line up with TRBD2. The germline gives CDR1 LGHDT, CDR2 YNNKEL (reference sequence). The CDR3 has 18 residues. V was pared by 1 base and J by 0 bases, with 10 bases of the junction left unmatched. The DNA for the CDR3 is TGTGCCAGCAGCCAAGGAACGTCCGGGACTAGCCTCTCCTACGAGCAGTACTTC. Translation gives CASSQGTSGTSLSYEQYF.

The CDR3 sequence is CAISGTSGANYEQYF. The CDR3 coding sequence is TGTGCCATCAGTGGGACTAGCGGGGCGAACTACGAGCAGTACTTC. The rearrangement uses TRBV10-3 and TRBJ2-7, with 12 bases fitting TRBD2. Trimming cost V 4 bases and J 3 bases; bases outside gene matches: 4. The CDR3 consists of 15 residues. Germline CDR1 ENHRY, CDR2 SYGVKD.